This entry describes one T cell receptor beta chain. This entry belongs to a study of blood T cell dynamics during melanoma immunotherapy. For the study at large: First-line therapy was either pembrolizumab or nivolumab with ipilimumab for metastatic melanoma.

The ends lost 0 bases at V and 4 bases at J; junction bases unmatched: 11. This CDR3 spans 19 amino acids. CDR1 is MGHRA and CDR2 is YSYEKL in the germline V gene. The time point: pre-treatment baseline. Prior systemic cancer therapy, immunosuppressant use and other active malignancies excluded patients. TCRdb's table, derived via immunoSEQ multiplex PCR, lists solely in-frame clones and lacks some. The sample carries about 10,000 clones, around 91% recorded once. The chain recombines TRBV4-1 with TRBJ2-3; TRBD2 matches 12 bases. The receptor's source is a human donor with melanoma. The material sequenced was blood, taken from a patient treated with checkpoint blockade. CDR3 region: CASSQDETSGRVRADTQYF. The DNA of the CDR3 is TGCGCCAGCAGCCAAGATGAGACTAGCGGGAGAGTTCGGGCAGATACGCAGTATTTT.